The rows below give T cell receptor beta chains drawn from one sample of a study of T cells in tuberculosis. Here immunoSEQ multiplex PCR was the method, and the copy in TCRdb shows in-frame clones only, minus some. The table shows 20,000 to 25,000 clones, with approximately 97% occurring only once. The sample was PBMCs. The receptors were sampled from a donor between 5 and 29 years old with latent tuberculosis or without tuberculosis infection. Each CDR3 is given with its conserved first and last residue. D genes are given only for firm matches. Clone size is not always given. Where it is, it says once, few, many or a class for expanded clones.

>TRBV30|.|.|TRBJ2-1|14
CAWSGWHSYNEQFF
TGTGCCTGGAGTGGCTGGCACTCCTACAATGAGCAGTTCTTC
>TRBV4-1|TRBD1|.|TRBJ2-6|19
CASSPRRYRQGDGANVLTF
TGCGCCAGCAGCCCCCGCCGCTACCGACAGGGAGATGGGGCCAACGTCCTGACTTTC
>TRBV4-1|.|.|TRBJ2-1|15
CASSQVRSSYNEQFF
TGCGCCAGCAGCCAAGTGCGTAGCTCCTACAATGAGCAGTTCTTC
>TRBV19|.|.|TRBJ1-4|13
CASSTSTNEKLFF
TGTGCCAGTAGTACCTCAACTAATGAAAAACTGTTTTTT
>TRBV27|.|.|TRBJ2-7|13
CASGREGGYEQYF
TGTGCCAGCGGTAGAGAGGGGGGGTACGAGCAGTACTTC
>TRBV6-6|.|.|TRBJ2-5|16
CASSYDPGFYQETQYF
TGTGCCAGCAGTTACGATCCAGGGTTTTACCAAGAGACCCAGTACTTC
>TRBV2|.|.|TRBJ2-1|12
CASRARGYEQFF
TGTGCCAGCAGGGCACGGGGTTATGAGCAGTTCTTC
>TRBV15|.|.|TRBJ1-2|12
CATSGQGQSYTF
TGTGCCACCAGCGGGCAGGGGCAGAGCTACACCTTC
>TRBV19|.|.|TRBJ1-5|15
CASSHTGGEGQPQHF
TGTGCCAGTAGCCACACGGGGGGAGAGGGTCAGCCCCAGCATTTT
>TRBV5-4|TRBD1|once|TRBJ1-2|16
CASRPSLGQGAEGYTF
TGTGCCAGCAGACCCTCTCTCGGACAGGGGGCGGAAGGCTACACCTTC
>TRBV18|TRBD1|.|TRBJ2-6|17
CASSQGQGLSGANVLTF
TGTGCCAGCTCACAAGGACAGGGACTTTCTGGGGCCAACGTCCTGACTTTC
>TRBV5-1|TRBD1|.|TRBJ1-1|17
CASSLGTGGVGFTEAFF
TGCGCCAGCAGCCTAGGGACAGGGGGCGTCGGGTTCACTGAAGCTTTCTTT
>TRBV19|.|.|TRBJ1-2|13
CASRQTTNYGYTF
TGTGCCAGTCGACAGACGACTAACTATGGCTACACCTTC
>TRBV5-1|.|.|TRBJ1-1|17
CASSWKKDSSMNTEAFF
TGCGCCAGCAGCTGGAAAAAGGACAGCTCTATGAACACTGAAGCTTTCTTT
>TRBV7-9|.|.|TRBJ2-7|15
CASSLTGMRSYEQYF
TGTGCCAGCAGCTTAACGGGTATGCGCAGCTACGAGCAGTACTTC
>TRBV5-4|.|.|TRBJ2-2|19
CASSLVGLASIGDTGELFF
TGTGCCAGCAGCTTGGTCGGGCTAGCGAGTATCGGGGACACCGGGGAGCTGTTTTTT
>TRBV4-3|TRBD1|.|TRBJ2-3|15
CASSSYRGLTDTQYF
TGCGCCAGCAGCTCCTACAGGGGTTTGACAGATACGCAGTATTTT
>TRBV9|.|once|TRBJ2-1|13
CASSVAPNNEQFF
TGTGCCAGCAGCGTAGCCCCCAACAATGAGCAGTTCTTC
>TRBV29-1|.|.|TRBJ2-1|13
CSVRGGEASEQFF
TGCAGCGTAAGGGGGGGGGAAGCTAGTGAGCAGTTCTTC
>TRBV25-1|.|.|TRBJ1-3|14
CASNGGLAGNTIYF
TGTGCCAGCAATGGCGGATTAGCTGGAAACACCATATATTTT
>TRBV27|TRBD1|once|TRBJ1-2|17
CASSLVPPPLGGGGYTF
TGTGCCAGCAGTTTAGTACCACCCCCATTAGGGGGCGGCGGCTACACCTTC
>TRBV5-6|.|.|TRBJ1-1|11
CASSLDAEAFF
TGTGCCAGCAGCTTGGATGCGGAAGCTTTCTTT
>TRBV18|.|once|TRBJ1-3|16
CASSPPGVGTGNTIYF
TGTGCCAGCTCACCACCAGGGGTAGGCACTGGAAACACCATATATTTT
>TRBV19|.|.|TRBJ1-1|13
CASHAKLNTEAFF
TGTGCCAGTCACGCTAAATTGAACACTGAAGCTTTCTTT
>TRBV6-5|.|.|TRBJ2-7|15
CASSSRLGRGGEQYF
TGTGCCAGCAGTTCTCGCCTCGGAAGGGGCGGCGAGCAGTACTTC
>TRBV12-5|TRBD1|.|TRBJ1-1|16
CASGSFPTGPNTEAFF
TGTGCTAGTGGTTCCTTCCCGACAGGGCCAAACACTGAAGCTTTCTTT
>TRBV7-6|TRBD1|.|TRBJ2-2|16
CASNSWHGRGTGELFF
TGTGCCAGCAATTCCTGGCACGGCAGGGGGACCGGGGAGCTGTTTTTT
>TRBV11-2|.|.|TRBJ2-7|15
CASRTWTNGLYEQYF
TGTGCCAGCAGGACGTGGACTAACGGACTTTACGAGCAGTACTTC
>TRBV2|TRBD2|.|TRBJ2-1|15
CASSAGLAVNNEQFF
TGTGCCAGCAGTGCGGGACTAGCGGTCAACAATGAGCAGTTCTTC
>TRBV11-3|TRBD1|.|TRBJ1-1|13
CASSLDPAGGAFF
TGTGCCAGCAGCTTAGATCCCGCAGGGGGGGCTTTCTTT
>TRBV7-9|TRBD1|.|TRBJ1-2|13
CASSAGTGEGYTF
TGTGCCAGCAGCGCGGGGACAGGGGAAGGCTACACCTTC
>TRBV4-1|TRBD1|.|TRBJ2-7|15
CASSQAGQFSYEQYF
TGCGCCAGCAGCCAAGCGGGACAGTTCTCCTACGAGCAGTACTTC
>TRBV4-1|TRBD1|.|TRBJ2-7|15
CASSLPGTGGHEQYF
TGCGCCAGCAGCCTACCCGGGACAGGGGGCCACGAGCAGTACTTC
>TRBV7-9|.|.|TRBJ1-5|14
CASSFPFEDQPQHF
TGTGCCAGCAGCTTCCCCTTTGAGGATCAGCCCCAGCATTTT
>TRBV28|.|.|TRBJ1-1|16
CASSFLDGRVNTEAFF
TGTGCCAGCAGTTTCCTTGACGGGAGGGTGAACACTGAAGCTTTCTTT
>TRBV7-2|.|.|TRBJ2-5|13
CASSQSGLETQYF
TGTGCCAGCAGCCAAAGCGGGTTAGAGACCCAGTACTTC
>TRBV4-3|TRBD2|.|TRBJ2-5|18
CASSQDRGVLLAEETQYF
TGCGCCAGCAGCCAAGATAGGGGGGTCTTACTAGCGGAAGAGACCCAGTACTTC
>TRBV7-9|.|.|TRBJ2-5|15
CASSRHGTLQETQYF
TGTGCCAGCAGCCGCCACGGGACACTTCAAGAGACCCAGTACTTC
>TRBV7-3|.|.|TRBJ2-5|17
CASSFVPGIQCQETQYF
TGTGCCAGCAGCTTTGTACCGGGGATTCAATGCCAAGAGACCCAGTACTTC
>TRBV25-1|TRBD1|.|TRBJ1-5|17
CASSEDRVEEGNQPQHF
TGTGCCAGCAGTGAGGACAGGGTGGAGGAAGGCAATCAGCCCCAGCATTTT
>TRBV27|TRBD1|.|TRBJ1-2|17
CASTRDRILVGNYGYTF
TGTGCCAGTACCCGGGACAGGATCCTCGTAGGGAACTATGGCTACACCTTC
>TRBV27|TRBD2|.|TRBJ2-7|14
CASSWGGEGYEQYF
TGTGCCAGCAGTTGGGGGGGGGAAGGCTACGAGCAGTACTTC
>TRBV5-1|.|.|TRBJ2-7|15
CASSPPEVFSYEQYF
TGCGCCAGCAGCCCTCCCGAGGTGTTCTCCTACGAGCAGTACTTC
>TRBV5-1|TRBD1|.|TRBJ1-3|16
CASSLGAGGSGNTIYF
TGCGCCAGCAGCTTGGGGGCAGGGGGCTCTGGAAACACCATATATTTT
>TRBV7-8|TRBD1|.|TRBJ1-1|18
CASSTKTGEAPMNTEAFF
TGTGCCAGCAGCACAAAAACAGGGGAAGCTCCAATGAACACTGAAGCTTTCTTT
>TRBV11-3|.|.|TRBJ2-1|16
CASSRSGASSYNEQFF
TGTGCCAGCAGCCGCTCCGGAGCTAGCTCCTACAATGAGCAGTTCTTC
>TRBV7-7|.|.|TRBJ2-7|12
CASSLLGGEQYF
TGTGCCAGCAGCTTATTAGGGGGCGAGCAGTACTTC
>TRBV5-4|.|.|TRBJ2-7|15
CASSPGQLSSYEQYF
TGTGCCAGCAGCCCCGGACAGCTCAGCTCCTACGAGCAGTACTTC
>TRBV27|TRBD2|once|TRBJ2-1|14
CASVEPGGYNEQFF
TGTGCCAGCGTTGAGCCGGGAGGATACAATGAGCAGTTCTTC
>TRBV6-1|.|once|TRBJ1-1|14
CASSDTPRRPEAFF
TGTGCCAGCAGTGACACTCCTAGGAGGCCTGAAGCTTTCTTT
>TRBV2|.|.|TRBJ2-5|15
CASLIGTHEKETQYF
TGTGCCAGCCTTATCGGGACTCACGAAAAAGAGACCCAGTACTTC
>TRBV7-9|TRBD2|.|TRBJ2-3|17
CASRKLAVVKSTDTQYF
TGTGCCAGCAGAAAACTAGCGGTCGTGAAAAGCACAGATACGCAGTATTTT
>TRBV5-1|TRBD1|.|TRBJ1-2|18
CASSYAGLAGGVRNGYTF
TGCGCCAGCAGCTATGCGGGGTTGGCAGGGGGTGTAAGGAATGGCTACACCTTC
>TRBV6-5|TRBD1|few|TRBJ1-2|14
CASSYTTGLNGYTF
TGTGCCAGCAGCTACACGACAGGGCTGAATGGCTACACCTTC
>TRBV12-5|.|.|TRBJ2-2|15
CARTTDGGNTGELFF
TGTGCTAGAACCACTGACGGGGGAAACACCGGGGAGCTGTTTTTT
>TRBV27|.|.|TRBJ2-7|12
CASSFQGGEQYF
TGTGCCAGCAGTTTTCAGGGTGGCGAGCAGTACTTC
>TRBV27|TRBD2|.|TRBJ2-7|14
CASRVGGTTYEQYF
TGTGCCAGCAGAGTGGGGGGGACCACCTACGAGCAGTACTTC
>TRBV18|.|.|TRBJ1-2|14
CASSPKTPYYGYTF
TGTGCCAGCTCACCAAAGACACCTTACTATGGCTACACCTTC